This T cell receptor beta chain stems from a study of human T cells and chemical hapten exposure. Study-wide context: Patients' scalps got diphenylcyclopropenone weekly throughout the approximately 25-week study.

Trimming shortened V by 1 base and J by 2 bases, and 14 bases separated the two germline ends. The germline CDR1 and CDR2 sequences are SGHAT and FQNNGV. The CDR3 runs to 16 residues. TCRdb fed the RACE reads into MiXCR, producing one record per CDR3 protein. The profile shows under 100,000 distinct CDR3 sequences, 9.5% to 13% of them singletons. The sample's time point: patch test 2, 6 weeks after DPC sensitization. Described treatment: therapeutic diphenylcyclopropenone sensitization with weekly scalp DPC. Material: whole blood, obtained in connection with sensitization to the hapten diphenylcyclopropenone (DPC). This receptor was identified in a woman in her twenties or thirties with alopecia areata. Some clones in this sample may be carry-over from other donors' samples. The rearrangement joins TRBV11-2 to TRBJ2-5; TRBD2 is a possible D gene (5 bases). This CDR3 reads CASSLGILSGQETQYF. The CDR3 DNA reads as TGTGCCAGCAGCTTAGGTATCTTGAGCGGACAAGAGACCCAGTACTTC.